A single sample is the source of the 9 T cell receptor beta chains below, sequenced in a study of PD-L1 blockade in urothelial cancer. Time point meaning: peripheral blood 6 weeks after treatment start. Only in-frame clones appear in the TCRdb table, and some are missing; sequencing was by immunoSEQ multiplex PCR. The sample contains tens of thousands of clones, over 60% of which appear only once. The sequenced sample was PBMCs, obtained around atezolizumab (anti-PD-L1) treatment. The receptors derive from a man aged 65 to 85 with urothelial cancer.

This chain links TRBV6-6 with TRBJ2-7; D is undetermined. CDR1 is MNHNY and CDR2 is SVGAGI in the germline V gene (reference sequence). V lost 2 bases to trimming and J lost 1 base, with 12 bases between them. The CDR3 runs 15 residues. In nucleotides, the CDR3 is TGTGCCAGCAGTTACCCCGCCGCCGGTTCCTACGAGCAGTACTTC. This gives the protein CASSYPAAGSYEQYF.

CDR3 region: CASMAAGVSYNEQFF. The CDR3 DNA is TGTGCCAGCATGGCGGCGGGGGTCTCCTACAATGAGCAGTTCTTC. This sequence joins TRBV6-5 and TRBJ2-1; 7 nucleotides align to TRBD2. Germline V gene data show CDR1 as MNHEY and CDR2 as SVGAGI. The CDR3 sequence is 15 residues long. V shed 7 bases and J 0 bases; nucleotides not matched to a gene: 6.

The CDR3 DNA is TGTGCCAGCAGGGCGGGCAGACCTCTCTATGGCTACACCTTC. Amino acid sequence: CASRAGRPLYGYTF. This sequence joins TRBV6-1 and TRBJ1-2; D not certain. The length of the CDR3 is 14 residues. With 6 bases removed from V and 4 bases from J, the gap between germline ends came to 15 bases. Germline V gives CDR1 MNHNS, CDR2 SASEGT.

J is TRBJ2-3 and V is TRBV28; 7 bases align to TRBD2. V lost 2 bases and J lost 4; bases outside the gene matches: 9. Germline-derived CDR1 and CDR2 are MDHEN and SYDVKM. The CDR3 is 16 amino acids. The CDR3: CASSLTGGRRADTQYF. The DNA for the CDR3 is TGTGCCAGCAGTTTAACTGGCGGGAGACGGGCAGATACGCAGTATTTT.

The chain links TRBV27 to TRBJ2-5; 7 bases agree with TRBD1. Germline V CDR1 and CDR2: MNHEY, SMNVEV (reference sequence). This CDR3 comprises 15 residues. Germline trimming cut 3 bases from V and 2 bases from J; bases unmatched to any gene: 6. CDR3 DNA: TGTGCCAGCAGTTTTGTCAGGGGGACACAAGAGACCCAGTACTTC. Its protein product is CASSFVRGTQETQYF.

V and J are TRBV5-1 and TRBJ2-5; possibly TRBD2 for D (6 bases). Looked up from germline, CDR1 is SGHRS and CDR2 is YFSETQ. The CDR3 totals 15 residues. V lost 0 bases to trimming and J lost 4 bases, with 13 bases between them. CDR3 in amino acids: CASSLGASEGETQYF. The CDR3 DNA is TGCGCCAGCAGCTTGGGAGCTAGCGAGGGAGAGACCCAGTACTTC.

Remarks on this clone: Mismatch with germline at one junction end may stem from a read error. The chain joins TRBV18 to TRBJ2-6; a possible D gene is TRBD2 (5 bases). Germline CDR1 reads KGHSH; CDR2 reads LQKENI. This CDR3 is built from 15 residues. The CDR3 DNA reads as TGTGCCGGCTCACCCCGAGGGTCTGGGGCCAACGTCCTGACTTTC. It encodes CAGSPRGSGANVLTF.

V and J are TRBV28 and TRBJ2-5; D may be TRBD1 (5 bases). Trimming pared 5 bases from V and 4 bases from J, leaving 14 bases between. The CDR3 sequence is 14 residues long. Germline CDR1 MDHEN, CDR2 SYDVKM. CDR3 protein: CASSRLTQGETQYF. The CDR3 DNA reads as TGTGCCAGCAGTCGACTCACCCAGGGAGAGACCCAGTACTTC.

The chain recombines TRBV6-1 with TRBJ2-5, with D unresolved. The V gene's germline CDR1 is MNHNS and CDR2 SASEGT. Trimming took 6 bases from V and 5 from J, leaving 10 bases between them. The length of the CDR3 is 12 residues. This chain's CDR3 is CASREIGETQYF. Written as DNA, the CDR3 is TGTGCCAGCAGAGAGATCGGGGAGACCCAGTACTTC.